This T cell receptor beta chain was identified in a study of T cell changes during pregnancy in multiple sclerosis. This table comes from immunoSEQ multiplex PCR, and its TCRdb copy is limited to in-frame clones, with some not included. The sample lists approximately 65,000 clones; about 96% were seen once. The V and J ends lost 4 bases and 2 bases, in that order; junction bases with no gene match: 3. The CDR3 loop spans 14 amino acids. Germline V gene lookup returns CDR1 MNHEY and CDR2 SVGAGI. The source is a female donor with multiple sclerosis, enrolled in a pregnancy study. The sample here was CD8+ T cells from peripheral blood mononuclear cells, taken after pregnancy. The rearrangement joins TRBV6-5 to TRBJ2-7; 9 positions match TRBD1. CDR3 nucleotide sequence: TGTGCCAGCAGTTGGGGACAGGGACCCTACGAGCAGTACTTC. Amino acid sequence: CASSWGQGPYEQYF.